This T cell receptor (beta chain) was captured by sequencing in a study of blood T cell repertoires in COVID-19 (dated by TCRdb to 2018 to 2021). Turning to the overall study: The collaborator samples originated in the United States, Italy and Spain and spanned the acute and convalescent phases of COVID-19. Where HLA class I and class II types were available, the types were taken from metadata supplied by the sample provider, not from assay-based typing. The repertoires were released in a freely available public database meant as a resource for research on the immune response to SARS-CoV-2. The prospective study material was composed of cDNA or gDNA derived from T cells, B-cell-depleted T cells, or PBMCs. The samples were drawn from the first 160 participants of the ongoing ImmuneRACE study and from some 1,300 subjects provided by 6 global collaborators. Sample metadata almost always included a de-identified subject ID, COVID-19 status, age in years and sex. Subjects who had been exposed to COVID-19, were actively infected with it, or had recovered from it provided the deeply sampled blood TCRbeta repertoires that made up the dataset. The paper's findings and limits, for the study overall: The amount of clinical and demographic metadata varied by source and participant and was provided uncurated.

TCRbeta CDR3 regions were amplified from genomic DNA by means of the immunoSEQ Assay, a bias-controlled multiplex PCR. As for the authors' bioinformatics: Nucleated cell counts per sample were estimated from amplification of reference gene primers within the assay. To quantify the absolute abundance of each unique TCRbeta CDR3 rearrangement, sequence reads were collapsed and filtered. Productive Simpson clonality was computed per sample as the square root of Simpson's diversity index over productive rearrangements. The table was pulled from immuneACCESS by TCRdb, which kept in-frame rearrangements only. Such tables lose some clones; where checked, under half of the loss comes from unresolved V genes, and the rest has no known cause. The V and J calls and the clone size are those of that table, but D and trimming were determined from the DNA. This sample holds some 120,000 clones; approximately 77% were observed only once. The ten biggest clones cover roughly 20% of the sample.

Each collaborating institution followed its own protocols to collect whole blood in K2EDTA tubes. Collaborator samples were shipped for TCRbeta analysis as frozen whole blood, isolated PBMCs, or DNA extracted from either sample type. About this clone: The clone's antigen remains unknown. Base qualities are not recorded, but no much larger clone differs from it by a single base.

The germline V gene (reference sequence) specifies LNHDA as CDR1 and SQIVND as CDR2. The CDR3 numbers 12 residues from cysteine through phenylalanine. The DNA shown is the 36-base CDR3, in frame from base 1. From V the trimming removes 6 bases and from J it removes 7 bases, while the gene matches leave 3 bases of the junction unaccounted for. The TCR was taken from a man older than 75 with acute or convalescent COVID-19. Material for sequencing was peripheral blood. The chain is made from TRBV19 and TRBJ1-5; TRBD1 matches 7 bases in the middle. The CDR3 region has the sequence CASRTGDQPQHF. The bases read TGTGCCAGTAGAACAGGGGACCAGCCCCAGCATTTT.